The clone carrying this TCR beta chain appeared a single time. Symptom resolution, clearance, or two negative PCRs marked the recovered donors of Cohort 3. The data are from a study of blood T cell repertoires in COVID-19. Turning to the study itself: Researchers got acute and convalescent COVID-19 samples from the United States, Italy and Spain. PBMCs, B-cell-depleted T cells, or T cells were the source of the cDNA or gDNA that made up the material.

Measured with immunoSEQ multiplex PCR; TCRdb has only the in-frame clones, and not every one. The sample includes more than 350,000 clones, approximately 90% of them seen just once. The germline CDR1 and CDR2 sequences are PRHDT and FYEKMQ (reference sequence). The CDR3 is made up of 17 amino acids. Trimming left V 5 bases short and J 7 bases short, with 27 bases between. The sample taken for sequencing was PBMCs or T cells enriched from blood (not recorded which). The chain joins TRBV13 to TRBJ2-7; tentatively, D is TRBD1 (6 bases). The sequence was obtained from a woman between 45 and 65 years old who had recovered from COVID-19. The CDR3 spells CASSHSGEQGIFWEQYF. In DNA, the CDR3 is TGTGCCAGCAGCCACAGCGGAGAACAGGGAATTTTTTGGGAGCAGTACTTC.